This TCR beta chain appears in the sequencing data of a study of T cell responses to AZD1222 COVID-19 vaccine. Notes on the study in general: Vaccine-associated CD4 TCRs spanned spike, dominant at 160-218 and 743-854. Sampled repertoires all dated from after the peak T cell response.

The CDR3 consists of 15 residues. Trimming removed 2 bases at V and 6 bases at J, with 12 bases between. Germline assignment: CDR1 SGHNT and CDR2 YYREEE (reference sequence). As regards this clone: The antigen is unknown.

Sequencing used immunoSEQ multiplex PCR; TCRdb keeps in-frame clones, though not all of them. The sample consists of more than 150,000 clones, 90% of them appearing once. V is TRBV5-4 and J is TRBJ1-6, with a possible D match to TRBD1 (5 bases). The material sequenced was peripheral blood, taken on day 0 of AZD1222 vaccination. This TCR was recovered from an adult in good health. CDR3 protein: CASSFGGSGNSPLHF. The CDR3 region has the DNA TGTGCCAGCAGCTTCGGGGGTTCGGGTAATTCACCCCTCCACTTT.